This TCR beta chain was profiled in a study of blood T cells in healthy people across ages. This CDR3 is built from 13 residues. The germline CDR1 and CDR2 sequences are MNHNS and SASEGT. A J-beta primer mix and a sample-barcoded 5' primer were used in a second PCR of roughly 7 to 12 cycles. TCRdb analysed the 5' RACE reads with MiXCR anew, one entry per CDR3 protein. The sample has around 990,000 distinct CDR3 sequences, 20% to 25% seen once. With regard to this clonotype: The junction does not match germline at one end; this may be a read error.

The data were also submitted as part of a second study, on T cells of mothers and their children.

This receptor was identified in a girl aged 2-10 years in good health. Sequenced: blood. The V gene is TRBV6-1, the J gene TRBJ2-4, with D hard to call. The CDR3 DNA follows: TGTGCTAGCAGTGAATACATGGATTGGGGTTGGGACTTC. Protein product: CASSEYMDWGWDF.